Here is one T cell receptor (beta chain) with its context. Its antigen is currently unknown. This PCR relied on a set of 60 Vbeta primers and 13 Jbeta primers. Only in-frame clones appear in the TCRdb table, and some are missing; sequencing was by immunoSEQ multiplex PCR. The table lists some 76,000 clones, 78% of them singletons. V lost 4 bases and J lost 0; bases outside the gene matches: 10. CDR3 length equals 18 residues. Germline-derived CDR1 and CDR2 are SGHTA and FQGNSA. The entry originates in a study of cytomegalovirus exposure and HLA in healthy donors. Study summary: An early release of data contained 75 million to 90 million unique TCRs, which came from HLA-typed donors.

Study-wide points: Previous analysis showed most TCR beta V segments were productive about 87% or about 30% of the time. Most sequenced TCRs were rare (though some public TCRs occurred in many donors).

Sequencing was done on a sample of PBMCs. The chain recombines TRBV7-2 with TRBJ2-3; 10 nucleotides agree with TRBD2. The sequence was collected from a woman between 40 and 55 years old in good health and CMV-seropositive. This CDR3 reads CASSYPTSGYTSTDTQYF. CDR3 in DNA: TGTGCCAGCAGCTATCCGACTAGCGGGTATACTAGCACAGATACGCAGTATTTT.